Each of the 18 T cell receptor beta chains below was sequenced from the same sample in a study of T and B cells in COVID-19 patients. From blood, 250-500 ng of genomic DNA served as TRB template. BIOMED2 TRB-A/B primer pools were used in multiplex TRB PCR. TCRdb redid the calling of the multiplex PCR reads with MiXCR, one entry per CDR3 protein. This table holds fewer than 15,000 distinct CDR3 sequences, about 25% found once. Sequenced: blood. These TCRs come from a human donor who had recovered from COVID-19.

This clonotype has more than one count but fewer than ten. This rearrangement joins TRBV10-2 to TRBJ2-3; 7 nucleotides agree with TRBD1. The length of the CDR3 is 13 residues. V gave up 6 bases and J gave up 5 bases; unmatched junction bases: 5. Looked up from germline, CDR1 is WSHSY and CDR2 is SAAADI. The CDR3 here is CASRITGEDTQYF. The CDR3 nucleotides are TGCGCCAGCAGAATAACAGGGGAAGATACGCAGTATTTT.

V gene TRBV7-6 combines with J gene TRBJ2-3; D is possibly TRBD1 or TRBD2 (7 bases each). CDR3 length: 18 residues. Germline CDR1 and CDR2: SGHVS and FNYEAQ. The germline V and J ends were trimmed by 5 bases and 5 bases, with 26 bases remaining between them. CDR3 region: CASSPPVQGGGLKDTQYF. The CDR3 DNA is TGTGCCAGCAGCCCCCCCGTTCAGGGGGGGGGGCTGAAAGATACGCAGTATTTT.

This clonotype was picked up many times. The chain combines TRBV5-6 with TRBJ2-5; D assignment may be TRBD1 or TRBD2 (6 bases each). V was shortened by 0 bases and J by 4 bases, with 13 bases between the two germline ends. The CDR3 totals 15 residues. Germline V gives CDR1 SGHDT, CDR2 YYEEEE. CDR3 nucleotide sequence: TGTGCCAGCAGCTTGGTTAGGGGGGCTGGAGAGACCCAGTACTTC. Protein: CASSLVRGAGETQYF.

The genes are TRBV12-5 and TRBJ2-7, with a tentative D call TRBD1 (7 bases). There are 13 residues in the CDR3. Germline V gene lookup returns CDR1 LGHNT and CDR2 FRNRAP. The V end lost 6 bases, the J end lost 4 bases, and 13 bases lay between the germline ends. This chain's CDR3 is CASGQTGRYEQYF. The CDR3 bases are TGTGCTAGTGGACAGACAGGGAGGTACGAGCAGTACTTC. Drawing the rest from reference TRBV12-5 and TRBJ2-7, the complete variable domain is DARVTQTPRHKVTEMGQEVTMRCQPILGHNTVFWYRQTMMQGLELLAYFRNRAPLDDSGMPKDRFSAEMPDATLATLKIQPSEPRDSAVYFCASGQTGRYEQYFGPGTRLTVT.

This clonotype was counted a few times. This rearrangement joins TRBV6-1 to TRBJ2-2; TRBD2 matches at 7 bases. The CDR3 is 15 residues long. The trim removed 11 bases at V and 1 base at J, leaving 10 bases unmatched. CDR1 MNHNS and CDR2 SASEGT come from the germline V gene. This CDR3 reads CAGTAGTKNTGELFF. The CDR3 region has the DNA TGTGCCGGAACGGCCGGGACTAAGAACACCGGGGAGCTGTTTTTT.

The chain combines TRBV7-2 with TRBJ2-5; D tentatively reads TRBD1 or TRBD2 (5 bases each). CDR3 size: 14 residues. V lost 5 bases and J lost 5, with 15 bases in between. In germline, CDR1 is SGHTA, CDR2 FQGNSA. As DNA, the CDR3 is TGTGCCAGCAGCACCCGGGACGGTCGGGAGACCCAGTACTTC. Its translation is CASSTRDGRETQYF.

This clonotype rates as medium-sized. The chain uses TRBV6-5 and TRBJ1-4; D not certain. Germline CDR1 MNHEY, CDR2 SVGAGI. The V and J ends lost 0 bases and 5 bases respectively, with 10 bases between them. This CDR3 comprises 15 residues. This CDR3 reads CASSYSFRHNEKLFF. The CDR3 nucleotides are TGTGCCAGCAGTTACTCCTTCAGGCACAATGAAAAACTGTTTTTT.

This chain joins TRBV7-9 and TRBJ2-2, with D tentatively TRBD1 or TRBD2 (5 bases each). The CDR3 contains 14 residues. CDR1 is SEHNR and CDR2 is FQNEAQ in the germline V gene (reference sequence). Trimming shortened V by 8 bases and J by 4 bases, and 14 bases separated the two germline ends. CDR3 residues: CASRRGIGTGELFF. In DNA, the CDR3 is TGTGCCAGCCGCCGGGGCATCGGCACCGGGGAGCTGTTTTTT.

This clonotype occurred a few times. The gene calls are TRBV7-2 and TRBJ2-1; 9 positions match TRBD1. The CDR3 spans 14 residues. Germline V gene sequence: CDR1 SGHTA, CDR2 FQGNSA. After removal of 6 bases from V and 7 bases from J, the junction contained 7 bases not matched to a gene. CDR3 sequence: CASSKGQGGNEQFF. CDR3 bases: TGTGCCAGCAGTAAGGGACAGGGTGGGAATGAGCAGTTCTTC. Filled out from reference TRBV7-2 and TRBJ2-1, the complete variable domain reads GAGVSQSPSNKVTEKGKDVELRCDPISGHTALYWYRQSLGQGLEFLIYFQGNSAPDKSGLPSDRFSAERTGGSVSTLTIQRTQQEDSAVYLCASSKGQGGNEQFFGPGTRLTVL.

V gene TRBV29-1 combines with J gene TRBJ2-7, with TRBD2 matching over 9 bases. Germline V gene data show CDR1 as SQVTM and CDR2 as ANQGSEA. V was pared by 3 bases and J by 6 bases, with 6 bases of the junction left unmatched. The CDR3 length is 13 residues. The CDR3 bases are TGCAGCGTTGAGCTAGCGGGGACATCCGAGCAGTACTTC. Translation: CSVELAGTSEQYF.

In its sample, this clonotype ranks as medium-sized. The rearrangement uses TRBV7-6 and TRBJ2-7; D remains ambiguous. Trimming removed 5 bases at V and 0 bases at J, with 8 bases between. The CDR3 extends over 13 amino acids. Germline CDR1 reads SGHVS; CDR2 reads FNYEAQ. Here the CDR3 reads CASSMTSSYEQYF. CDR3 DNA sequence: TGTGCCAGCAGCATGACAAGCTCCTACGAGCAGTACTTC.

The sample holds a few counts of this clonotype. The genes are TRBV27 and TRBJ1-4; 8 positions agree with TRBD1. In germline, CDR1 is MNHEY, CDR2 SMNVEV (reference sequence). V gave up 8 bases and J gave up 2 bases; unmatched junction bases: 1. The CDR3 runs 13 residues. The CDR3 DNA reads TGTGCCAGCCAGGGGGCGACTAATGAAAAACTGTTTTTT. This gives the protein CASQGATNEKLFF.

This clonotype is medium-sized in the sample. The CDR3, as DNA: TGTGCCAGCAGACTAGCGGGAGGACGCAATGAGCAGTTCTTC. This gives the protein CASRLAGGRNEQFF. The chain recombines TRBV27 with TRBJ2-1; 12 bases are shared with TRBD2. The junction had 3 bases not matched to a gene; V was cut back by 6 bases and J by 6 bases. The CDR3 is 14 amino acids. Germline lookup yields CDR1 MNHEY and CDR2 SMNVEV (reference sequence).

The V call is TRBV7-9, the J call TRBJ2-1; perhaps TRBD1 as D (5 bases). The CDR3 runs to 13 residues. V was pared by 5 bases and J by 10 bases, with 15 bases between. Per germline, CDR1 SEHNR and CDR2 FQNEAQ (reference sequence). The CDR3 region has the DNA TGTGCCAGCAGCGTTGCAAGGGGTAGCGAGCAGTTCTTC. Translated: CASSVARGSEQFF.

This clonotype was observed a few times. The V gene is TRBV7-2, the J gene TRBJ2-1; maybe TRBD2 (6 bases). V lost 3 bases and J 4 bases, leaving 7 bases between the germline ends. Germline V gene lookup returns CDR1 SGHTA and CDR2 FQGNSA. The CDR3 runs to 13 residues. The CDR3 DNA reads TGTGCCAGCAGCTTTAGCGGTTACAATGAGCAGTTCTTC. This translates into CASSFSGYNEQFF.

Here the CDR3 reads CASSAWAGGYTEAFF. In DNA form, the CDR3 reads TGTGCCAGCAGCGCCTGGGCAGGGGGTTACACTGAAGCTTTCTTT. The J gene is TRBJ1-1, the V gene TRBV6-1; 7 bases agree with TRBD1. The germline V gene encodes CDR1 MNHNS and CDR2 SASEGT. V lost 6 bases and J lost 3; bases outside the gene matches: 10. The CDR3 sequence is 15 residues long.

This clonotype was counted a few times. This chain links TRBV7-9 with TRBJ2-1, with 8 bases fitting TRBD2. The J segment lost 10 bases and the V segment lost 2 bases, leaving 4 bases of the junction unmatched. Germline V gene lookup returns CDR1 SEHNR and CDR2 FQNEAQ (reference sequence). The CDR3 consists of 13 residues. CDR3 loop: CASSLFAGGEQFF. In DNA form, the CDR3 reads TGTGCCAGCAGCTTATTTGCGGGAGGCGAGCAGTTCTTC.

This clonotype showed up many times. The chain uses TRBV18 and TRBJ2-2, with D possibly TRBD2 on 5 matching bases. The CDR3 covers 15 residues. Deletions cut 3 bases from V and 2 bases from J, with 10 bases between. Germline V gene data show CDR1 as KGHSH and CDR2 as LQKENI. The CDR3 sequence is CASSPGKPNTGELFF. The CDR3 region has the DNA TGTGCCAGCTCACCCGGGAAACCTAACACCGGGGAGCTGTTTTTT.